This T cell receptor beta chain was recorded in a study of T cell responses to AZD1222 COVID-19 vaccine. Germline V gene lookup returns CDR1 MDHEN and CDR2 SYDVKM. The V end was cut by 8 bases, the J end by 1 base, with 14 bases between. This CDR3 spans 14 amino acids. The data were produced by immunoSEQ multiplex PCR, yet TCRdb's version contains in-frame clones alone and is incomplete. The table has under 150,000 clones, almost 90% seen once. V and J are TRBV28 and TRBJ1-1; tentatively, D is TRBD1 (6 bases). The sample was peripheral blood, taken 28 days after the second AZD1222 dose. This receptor was obtained from an adult who received the AZD1222 COVID-19 vaccine. Here the CDR3 reads CASARGGANTEAFF. The CDR3 DNA follows: TGTGCCAGCGCCCGAGGGGGTGCGAACACTGAAGCTTTCTTT. Together with reference TRBV28 and TRBJ1-1, the CDR3 gives the full variable domain: DVKVTQSSRYLVKRTGEKVFLECVQDMDHENMFWYRQDPGLGLRLIYFSYDVKMKEKGDIPEGYSVSREKKERFSLILESASTNQTSMYLCASARGGANTEAFFGQGTRLTVV.